This T cell receptor (beta chain) is drawn from a study of T cells in Graves' hyperthyroidism and ophthalmopathy (dated by TCRdb to about 2019). Background for the entire study: Peripheral blood samples were taken at initial diagnosis, before any treatment was given. To identify distinguishing TCR V-J signatures, a discovery cohort of about 100 patients was used, comprising 40 to 45 with Graves' ophthalmopathy and approximately 58 with stable Graves' hyperthyroidism. The paper describes TCR Vbeta CDR3 sequencing of more than 120 peripheral blood samples, made up of 43 ophthalmopathy patients, some 80 hyperthyroidism patients and 17 progressor patients. The 100 discovery patients were randomly split 7:3 into training and test sets. Whether ophthalmopathy could be predicted prospectively was tested in an independent validation cohort made up of 18 to 20 hyperthyroidism patients plus 17 patients who later progressed to ophthalmopathy. Thyroid tissue and blood T-cell repertoires from six Graves' hyperthyroidism patients were also compared in the study. Once sampling was done, hyperthyroidism patients were given methimazole at a starting dose of 30 mg daily, whereas ophthalmopathy patients were given high-dose intravenous methylprednisolone.

Stable Graves' hyperthyroidism was defined as no progression to ophthalmopathy during 18 months of follow-up. Hyperthyroidism patients were newly diagnosed, had a disease duration of under 2 months, and were aged 18 to 65 years. Any patient with an uncontrolled infection, another autoimmune disease, pregnancy or lactation was excluded. Diagnoses relied on clinical symptoms, serum thyroxine and TRAb, thyroid ultrasound and orbital computed tomography. Ficoll-Paque density gradient centrifugation was used to isolate PBMCs from approximately 10 ml of fresh peripheral blood. Total RNA was extracted with Trizol reagent, and quality was checked on an Agilent 2100 Bioanalyzer. The TCR beta CDR3 regions were amplified from RNA transcripts. The TCR CDR3 was subjected to a first round of RT-PCR using the HTBI primer set and the Qiagen OneStep RT-PCR kit. A second multiplex PCR round built the libraries, followed by size selection and purification. Sequencing of the libraries was done on an Illumina HiSeq2000 using paired-end 100 bp reads. The authors' analysis ran thus. SOAPnuke was used to process the raw data, throwing out any read that contained adapters or uncalled bases, had a mean Phred below 15, or lacked an exact constant-primer or identifier match. COPE v1.2.5 was used to merge high-quality paired reads, and clonotypes were defined as unique nucleotide sequences. MiTCR v1.1 was used to align clonotypes to the IMGT TRBV, TRBD and TRBJ reference segments. Only V-J combinations with frequency above 0.0001, covering about 99% of repertoires, were analysed. A TCS score was defined as the ratio between F50 (clonal expansion) and ExV (chaos), using BLOSUM62-based TCRdist between CDR3 peptides within each V-J. Welch's t-statistics and random forest reduced roughly 500 V-J features to 10 to 15, which were used in a naive Bayes classifier (R e1071). TCRdb ran its own pipeline on the public reads, namely fastp trimming at Q25 and MiXCR clone calling, and kept in-frame beta chains. CDR3 protein duplicates are merged, each entry listing the most common genes and DNA. None of the V and J calls come from the authors' own analysis; TCRdb made them. The sample includes roughly 420,000 distinct CDR3 sequences, with approximately 14% observed a single time. The ten largest make up 13% to 15% of the sample.

Turning to this clonotype: It has no known antigen specificity. Qualities for individual bases were not recorded, and no much larger clone is one base off.

What the authors observed across the whole study: Ophthalmopathy was separated from stable hyperthyroidism by a 13 V-J signature model, with 85% to 90% sensitivity and about 81% specificity obtained in cross-validation and 80%/75% obtained in testing. Most expanded thyroid clonotypes (frequency above 0.001) were also detected in blood, suggesting blood repertoires may reflect thyroid immune responses. Sample size was not statistically predetermined, and blinding of investigators to group allocation was not performed. In validation, the model predicted progression to ophthalmopathy with approximately 70% sensitivity and roughly 72% specificity, a median of 6.5 months before onset.

CDR1 and CDR2 are drawn from the germline V gene: SGHRS, YFSETQ. Taken from cysteine to phenylalanine, the CDR3 has 9 residues. Only the CDR3 DNA is retained, 27 bases long and in frame from the first base. V and J are truncated by 10 bases and 11 bases respectively, leaving an intervening sequence of 12 bases. This receptor was taken from a woman in her late teens or twenties with Graves' hyperthyroidism. Input material: blood. The chain employs TRBV5-1 and TRBJ1-1, with the D gene too uncertain to name. CDR3 protein: CARPPAAFF. The DNA sequence reads TGCGCCCGTCCGCCTGCGGCTTTCTTT.